This is a list of T cell receptor beta chains from one sample in a study of T cell repertoires in cytomegalovirus infection. MiXCR was run by TCRdb on the reads, yielding one entry per CDR3 protein. Here the sample spans about 360,000 distinct CDR3 sequences, less than 20% being singletons. Sequenced input: PBMCs. The source is a human donor in good health (CMV status not recorded). Some clones in this sample may be carry-over from other donors' samples. Both conserved end residues are trimmed from each CDR3. The order of the fields is J gene, V gene, CDR3 protein.

>TRBJ2-5|TRBV7-2
ASRYSGGETQY
>TRBJ2-1|TRBV28
ASSFPSGSLSGNEQF
>TRBJ1-1|TRBV7-9
ASSPAGWAAEAF
>TRBJ1-1|TRBV10-3
ATTNDRDTEAF
>TRBJ2-2|TRBV19
ASSTPEWGQKNTGELF
>TRBJ2-7|TRBV6-5
ASSYSRLSKYEQY
>TRBJ2-1|TRBV10-3
AISEGTSSYNEQF
>TRBJ2-7|TRBV20-1
SARDPATGEWNEQY
>TRBJ2-5|TRBV10-3
ATQTSGVPETQY
>TRBJ1-3|TRBV20-1
SATPGTTSGNTIY
>TRBJ2-7|TRBV4-3
ASSQDNSPLYEQY
>TRBJ2-1|TRBV7-2
ASSLRTSSVEQF
>TRBJ2-1|TRBV7-2
ASSASPAAYNEQF
>TRBJ1-5|TRBV18
ASSPPGGRNQPQH
>TRBJ2-7|TRBV7-2
ASSRWGTGPGEQY
>TRBJ2-7|TRBV6-2/TRBV6-3
ASSYSRGSPTSYEQY
>TRBJ1-2|TRBV7-2
ASSLVLWFEGYT
>TRBJ2-7|TRBV12-3/TRBV12-4
ASSLLSSIYEQY
>TRBJ1-2|TRBV4-2
ASSQVAGTGVEYGYT
>TRBJ1-2|TRBV18
ASSPQRTAGAYGYT
>TRBJ2-3|TRBV7-4
ASSHRGGGRDTQY